This T cell receptor (beta chain) was sequenced during a study of blood T cells in healthy people across ages (dated by TCRdb to 2013 to 2016). Background on the whole study: Template switching captured roughly one uniquely barcoded TCR beta cDNA molecule per two T cells in model experiments. Using deep sequencing normalized with unique cDNA molecular identifiers, the study measured how TCR beta repertoire diversity changes with age. Donors were grouped into four age groups: young (average approximately 16 years), middle-aged (around 39), aged (around 60) and long-lived (roughly 80). To avoid experimental bias, donors of different ages were distributed randomly across sequencing lanes. Using the same blood draw, the study looked at two additional independent replicas of 1 million unique cDNA reads for two donors, one aged 18 to 30 and the other aged 80 or older.

V is pared back by 7 bases and J by 8 bases, with 9 bases lying between the germline termini. The CDR3, cysteine through phenylalanine, is 12 amino acids long. Solely the CDR3 DNA is kept, with 36 bases framed from the first base. The germline V gene yields SNHLY for CDR1 and FYNNEI for CDR2. As concerns this clonotype: Its antigen is still unknown. There are no base qualities to consult, and no much larger clone falls within one base.

Overall study results and their limits: Compared with the aged group, the long-lived group had more naive CD4+ T cells, fewer expanded clones and increased TCR diversity, suggesting age selection. The CMV infection status of donors was not known, potentially confounding age-related changes in expanded clonotypes. Total diversity estimates from one million sequenced T cells were considered lower bounds and underestimates. Because profiling used bulk unsorted PBMCs, naive and antigen-experienced compartments could not be compared conclusively. There was a strong correlation between observed TCR beta diversity and the percentage of naive T cells measured by flow cytometry. As age increased, observed TCR beta diversity per million T cells dropped in a roughly linear way, and a significant reduction was already evident by age about 40.

The approximately 41 donors, aged 6 to 90 years, were systemically healthy Caucasian individuals from Russia. Roughly 10 milliliters of peripheral blood were drawn from each donor into EDTA-treated Vacutainer tubes. PBMCs were isolated by Ficoll-Paque density-gradient centrifugation, with at least 6.5 million obtained per sample. Trizol reagent was used to extract total RNA from the PBMCs, yielding at least 5 micrograms per sample. The percentages of naive CD45RAhigh/CD27high T cells were determined by flow cytometry on a PBMC aliquot from every donor. Library preparation used 5' RACE. These reads were obtained on an Illumina HiSeq 2500. A second roughly 6 to 11 cycle PCR used a sample-barcoded 5' primer and a J-beta primer mix. A template-switch 5' adaptor carrying 12 random nucleotides introduced a unique molecular identifier onto each TCR beta cDNA molecule. Each sample yielded at least 2.5 million CDR3-containing paired-end reads. All of the RNA was converted into first-strand cDNA using the Mint cDNA synthesis kit, with a TRBC-specific oligonucleotide serving as the primer. Following uracil-DNA glycosylase treatment, all cDNA underwent a first 18-cycle PCR with the universal primers M1SS and BC2_uni_R. The paper's processing steps were these. For normalization, 1 million high-quality reads, each with a distinct molecular identifier, were randomly selected from each sample. Reads sharing molecular identifiers were discarded rather than binned into consensus sequences. MiTCR, with a Q25 quality threshold and the strictest error-elimination algorithm, was used for CDR3 identification, clonotype clustering and error correction. A nonparametric unseen species model with Euler transformation was used to estimate lower-bound total TCR beta diversity. TCRdb applied fastp at Q25 and MiXCR to the public reads, then kept only in-frame beta chains. One record per CDR3 amino acid sequence lists the most common genes and DNA. None of the V and J calls come from the authors' own analysis; TCRdb made them. The table for this sample lists 1.5 million to 2 million distinct CDR3 sequences; approximately 50% of them were counted only once. The top ten constitute roughly 2% of the sample.

This TCR derives from a woman aged 40 to 50 in good health. The sample consisted of blood. The chain is assembled from TRBV2 and TRBJ1-6, with the D gene not confidently named. Here is the DNA: TGTGCCAGCAACGGGATTGATTCACCCCTCCACTTT. Its protein product is CASNGIDSPLHF. Supplemented by the reference TRBV2 and TRBJ1-6 proteins around the CDR3, the complete variable domain is EPEVTQTPSHQVTQMGQEVILRCVPISNHLYFYWYRQILGQKVEFLVSFYNNEISEKSEIFDDQFSVERPDGSNFTLKIRSTKLEDSAMYFCASNGIDSPLHFGNGTRLTVT.